The 10 T cell receptor beta chains in this list originate from one sample, sequenced in a study of T cells in narcolepsy. Libraries were prepared by immunoSEQ multiplex PCR; TCRdb keeps only in-frame clonotypes and omits some of them. The repertoire has around 31,000 clones, over 80% of them found once; the top ten carry around 3%. The sample taken for sequencing was CD45RA- memory CD4+ T cells from PBMCs. The source of these receptors is a human donor with narcolepsy.

The count of this clone is one. The genes are TRBV7-9 and TRBJ2-6; TRBD1 is a possible D gene (6 bases). V lost 5 bases to trimming and J lost 11 bases, with 19 bases between them. The germline CDR1 and CDR2 sequences are SEHNR and FQNEAQ (reference sequence). The CDR3 sequence is 15 residues long. The CDR3 nucleotides are TGTGCCAGCAGCCCCCTCAGACAGGCTGTAGACGTCCTGACTTTC. Translated: CASSPLRQAVDVLTF.

V and J are TRBV6-1 and TRBJ1-5, with a weak D call TRBD1 (5 bases). Trimming removed 7 bases at V and 4 bases at J, with 14 bases between. This CDR3 is 14 amino acids long. Germline loops: CDR1 MNHNS, CDR2 SASEGT. CDR3 residues: CASTAHRGNQPQHF. The CDR3 DNA is TGTGCCAGCACCGCCCATCGGGGGAATCAGCCCCAGCATTTT.

This sequence joins TRBV7-3 and TRBJ2-7; no clear D. The V and J ends lost 5 bases and 2 bases respectively, with 16 bases between them. The germline V gene has CDR1 SGHTA and CDR2 FQGTGA. The CDR3 is made up of 15 amino acids. CDR3 region: CASSQDWSGAYEQYF. In nucleotides, the CDR3 is TGTGCCAGCAGCCAAGACTGGTCGGGCGCCTACGAGCAGTACTTC.

The chain employs TRBV4-2 and TRBJ2-5; D might be TRBD1 (6 bases). In germline, CDR1 is LGHNA, CDR2 YNFKEQ. There are 15 residues in the CDR3. Trimming left V 1 base short and J 3 bases short, with 12 bases between. CDR3: CASSQGVGGEETQYF. The CDR3 DNA follows: TGTGCCAGCAGCCAAGGTGTAGGGGGTGAAGAGACCCAGTACTTC.

V is TRBV6-1 and J is TRBJ2-6; D is unresolved. The germline V gene has CDR1 MNHNS and CDR2 SASEGT. This CDR3 is 16 amino acids long. V lost 0 bases and J lost 1, with 7 bases in between. The CDR3 here is CASSEALLSGANVLTF. In DNA form, the CDR3 reads TGTGCCAGCAGTGAAGCGCTACTATCTGGGGCCAACGTCCTGACTTTC.

V gene TRBV5-1 combines with J gene TRBJ1-4; no clear D. The germline V and J ends were trimmed by 0 bases and 0 bases, with 12 bases remaining between them. This CDR3 is 17 amino acids long. Germline CDR1 SGHRS, CDR2 YFSETQ. The CDR3 loop is CASSLAPATATNEKLFF. The CDR3 region has the DNA TGCGCCAGCAGCTTGGCGCCAGCCACTGCAACTAATGAAAAACTGTTTTTT. The full variable domain, rest sourced from reference TRBV5-1 and TRBJ1-4, is KAGVTQTPRYLIKTRGQQVTLSCSPISGHRSVSWYQQTPGQGLQFLFEYFSETQRNKGNFPGRFSGRQFSNSRSEMNVSTLELGDSALYLCASSLAPATATNEKLFFGSGTQLSVL.

This clone has a handful of counts. V and J are TRBV10-3 and TRBJ2-6, with 12 bases that match TRBD1. The ends lost 10 bases at V and 1 base at J; junction bases unmatched: 5. The germline V gene has CDR1 ENHRY and CDR2 SYGVKD. CDR3 length: 16 residues. The CDR3 bases are TGTGCCACGCCGGGACAGGGGGCTTCTGGGGCCAACGTCCTGACTTTC. Translating gives CATPGQGASGANVLTF.

This clone appeared a few times. The chain recombines TRBV6-6 with TRBJ1-1; 7 bases align to TRBD1. J lost 0 bases, V lost 5 bases, and 6 bases had no gene match. This CDR3 comprises 15 residues. Germline loops: CDR1 MNHNY, CDR2 SVGAGI (reference sequence). As DNA, the CDR3 is TGTGCCAGCAGTACTTGGGACAGACTGAACACTGAAGCTTTCTTT. Translation gives CASSTWDRLNTEAFF.

There are a few counts of this clone. The CDR3 loop is CATSSGTFLAAFF. As DNA, the CDR3 is TGTGCCACCAGCTCCGGGACATTTTTGGCAGCTTTCTTT. This rearrangement joins TRBV15 to TRBJ1-1; the D gene is possibly TRBD1 (6 bases). CDR1 is LNHNV, CDR2 YYDKDF, per germline (reference sequence). V gave up 5 bases and J gave up 10 bases, with 17 bases separating them. The CDR3 covers 13 residues.

V is TRBV5-8 and J is TRBJ1-1, with D tentatively TRBD1 (5 bases). Germline-derived CDR1 and CDR2 are SGHTS and YDEGEE. The V end lost 5 bases, the J end lost 1 base, and 12 bases lay between the germline ends. The CDR3 contains 14 residues. DNA of the CDR3: TGTGCCAGCAGGCCAGGGTACGAGAACACTGAAGCTTTCTTT. Translating it yields CASRPGYENTEAFF.